The subject of this entry is one T cell receptor (beta chain). Its binding antigen is unknown. The sample holds no much larger clone one base away, and base qualities are not on file. Other DNA sequences in the sample encode the same CDR3. These data are taken from a study of radiotherapy plus CTLA-4 blockade in lung cancer (dated by TCRdb to 2017 to 2018). Regarding the research as a whole: Among enrolled patients, 15% to 20% had an objective response and around 33% reached disease control. Broader findings and caveats from the paper: Early dynamic changes in blood T cell clones, together with increased serum interferon-beta after radiation, were reported as the strongest predictors of response. After treatment with radiotherapy and ipilimumab, TCR clones that originated in tumors expanded in peripheral blood.

Between the V and J ends, shortened by 2 bases and 0 bases respectively, the junction contains 11 bases. In the germline V gene (reference sequence), CDR1 corresponds to MNHNY and CDR2 to SVGAGI. The CDR3, cysteine through phenylalanine, is 16 amino acids long. Just the 48-base CDR3 DNA is kept, in frame starting at base 1. The study tested focal radiation therapy combined with CTLA-4 blockade (ipilimumab) in patients with chemo-refractory metastatic non-small-cell lung cancer. Library prep was done by the immunoSEQ multiplex PCR assay. TCRdb provides this immuneACCESS table in a form limited to in-frame rearrangements. Some clones are lacking; in checked studies, under half of them reflect an unresolved V gene, and why the rest are absent is not known. Within this sample are roughly 110,000 clones, with more than 70% of them counted one time only. 2% to 2.5% of the sample belongs to the ten largest clones.

Specimen: peripheral blood, collected from a patient treated with radiotherapy plus ipilimumab. The receptor was isolated from a human donor with non-small cell lung cancer that progressed on radiotherapy plus ipilimumab. Some clones in this sample may be carry-over from other donors' samples. In this chain, TRBV6-6 is recombined with TRBJ1-5; TRBD1 is a possible D gene, resting on 5 matching bases. The bases read TGTGCCAGCAGTTACGGCGGGGGGTTTAGCAATCAGCCCCAGCATTTT. This sequence encodes CASSYGGGFSNQPQHF.